Sequencing of this T cell receptor delta chain was carried out in a study of γδ T cells in repeated Plasmodium falciparum infection. The wider study: Donors were malaria-exposed Malian children or age- and gender-matched Australian children. Four controlled malaria infections with P. falciparum NF54 spanned around 91 weeks.

CDR3 length equals 25 residues. Germline V lookup: CDR1 TSWWSYY, CDR2 QGS. J gave up 1 base and V 0 bases, and 31 bases lay outside the gene matches. TCRdb repeated clone calling on the multiplex PCR reads with CATT. The table lists about 51,000 delta-chain clones, roughly 1.9% of them singletons. This clone has ten or more counts. TCRdb's protein, taken from a much larger clone, differs from this DNA's translation at residue 13, likely owing to a read error; the protein displayed comes from the DNA. Flow sorting of PBMC yielded separate Vgamma9/Vdelta2+ and Vdelta2-negative gammadelta T cell populations for bulk repertoire analysis.

The origin of this receptor is a pool of human donors (malaria-infected and uninfected, not separated). This chain uses TRDV1 with TRDJ1; 8 bases line up with TRDD3. The specimen sequenced was gamma-delta T cells from blood. The CDR3 spells CALGELLRGATLPGDYWGFTDKLIF. The CDR3 DNA reads as TGTGCTCTTGGGGAACTTTTGAGAGGAGCTACTTTACCGGGGGATTACTGGGGGTTCACCGATAAACTCATCTTT.